What follows are 7 T cell receptor beta chains derived from one specimen sequenced in a study of T cell clones after liver transplantation. TCRdb's table, derived via immunoSEQ multiplex PCR, lists solely in-frame clones and lacks some. The table shows over 55,000 clones, with less than 85% occurring only once. The starting material was CD4+ T cells from blood, obtained at the roughly 15-month timepoint. The receptor source for this set is a human patient who received a liver transplant. The T cells may partly be graft donor cells.

This chain uses TRBV19 with TRBJ1-5; 9 nucleotides align to TRBD1. The CDR3 extends over 19 amino acids. The ends lost 4 bases at V and 0 bases at J; junction bases unmatched: 13. The germline CDR1 and CDR2 sequences are LNHDA and SQIVND (reference sequence). As DNA, the CDR3 is TGTGCCAGTAGTAACGTCCCGGGACAGGGCGCTAATAGCAATCAGCCCCAGCATTTT. It is translated as CASSNVPGQGANSNQPQHF.

This rearrangement joins TRBV6-1 to TRBJ2-7, with 10 bases matching TRBD1. J gave up 4 bases and V 7 bases, and 7 bases lay outside the gene matches. The V gene's germline CDR1 is MNHNS and CDR2 SASEGT. The CDR3 spans 14 residues. Here the CDR3 DNA reads TGTGCCAGCAACCGGGACAGGGGACGGTACGAGCAGTACTTC. Its translation: CASNRDRGRYEQYF.

The J gene is TRBJ2-1, the V gene TRBV30; D uncertain. Trimming pared 2 bases from V and 5 bases from J, leaving 13 bases between. There are 14 residues in the CDR3. Germline V gives CDR1 GTSNPN, CDR2 SVGIG (reference sequence). The CDR3 protein is CAWSRSFADNEQFF. The DNA of the CDR3 is TGTGCCTGGAGTCGATCGTTTGCAGACAATGAGCAGTTCTTC.

This clone counts as medium-sized (0.01 to 0.1%). The chain employs TRBV2 and TRBJ1-3, with D possibly matching TRBD1 (6 bases). In germline, CDR1 is SNHLY, CDR2 FYNNEI. With 8 bases removed from V and 0 bases from J, the gap between germline ends came to 11 bases. The CDR3 loop spans 14 amino acids. The CDR3 region is CASADSDSGNTIYF. DNA for the CDR3: TGTGCCAGCGCGGACAGTGACTCTGGAAACACCATATATTTT.

Concerning this clone: This CDR3 is also generated by other DNA sequences in the sample. The chain's CDR3 is CASRGPGYGYTF. For the CDR3, the DNA is TGTGCCAGCAGAGGGCCGGGCTATGGCTACACCTTC. V gene TRBV6-5 combines with J gene TRBJ1-2, with D unresolved. Germline CDR1 and CDR2: MNHEY and SVGAGI. This CDR3 comprises 12 residues. Trimming took off 6 bases at V and 4 bases at J, with 9 bases between the two ends.

The chain uses TRBV2 and TRBJ2-2; tentatively, D is TRBD1 (6 bases). The germline V gene encodes CDR1 SNHLY and CDR2 FYNNEI. The V end was cut by 3 bases, the J end by 4 bases, with 12 bases between. The CDR3 consists of 15 residues. The CDR3 DNA reads TGTGCCAGCAGTGATCGATGGGGGCCCACCGGGGAGCTGTTTTTT. The encoded protein is CASSDRWGPTGELFF.

DNA of the CDR3: TGTGCCAGCAGCCGCCTCCGGGACTACGGCAATGAGCAGTTCTTC. This encodes CASSRLRDYGNEQFF. The J gene is TRBJ2-1, the V gene TRBV7-8, with 7 positions matching TRBD2. The CDR3 consists of 15 residues. Germline lookup yields CDR1 SGHVS and CDR2 FQNEAQ. With 5 bases clipped from V and 6 bases from J, the junction kept 10 bases outside the gene matches.